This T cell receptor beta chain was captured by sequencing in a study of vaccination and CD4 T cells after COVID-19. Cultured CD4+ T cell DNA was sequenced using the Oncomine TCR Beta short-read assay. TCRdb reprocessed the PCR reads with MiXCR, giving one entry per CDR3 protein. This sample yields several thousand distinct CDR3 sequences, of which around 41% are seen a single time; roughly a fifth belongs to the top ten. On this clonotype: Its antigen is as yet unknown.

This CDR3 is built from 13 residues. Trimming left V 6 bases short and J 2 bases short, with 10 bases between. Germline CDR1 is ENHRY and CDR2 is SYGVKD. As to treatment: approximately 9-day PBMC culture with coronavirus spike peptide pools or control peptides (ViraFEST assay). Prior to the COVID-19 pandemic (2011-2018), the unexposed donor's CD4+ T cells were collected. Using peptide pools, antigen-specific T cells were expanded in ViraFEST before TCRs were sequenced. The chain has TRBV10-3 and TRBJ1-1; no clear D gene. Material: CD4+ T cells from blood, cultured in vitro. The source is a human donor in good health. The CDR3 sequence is CAISPGPNTEAFF. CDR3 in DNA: TGTGCCATCAGCCCCGGACCTAACACTGAAGCTTTCTTT.